What follows are 28 T cell receptor beta chains derived from one specimen sequenced in a study of cytotoxic CD8 clonotypes in ibrutinib-treated CLL. Here immunoSEQ multiplex PCR was the method, and the copy in TCRdb shows in-frame clones only, minus some. The table lists 40,000 or so clones, 55% to 75% of them singletons. Sequences were derived from PBMCs, sampled at disease progression, from a patient treated with ibrutinib. These receptors were collected from a human donor with chronic lymphocytic leukemia.

The chain has TRBV5-1 and TRBJ2-5, with 7 bases identical to TRBD1. This CDR3 comprises 14 residues. Trimming took 4 bases from V and 1 from J; bases not matched to a gene: 4. Germline V gene lookup returns CDR1 SGHRS and CDR2 YFSETQ. The CDR3 nucleotides read TGCGCCAGCAGCGTAGGGGACAGCCAAGAGACCCAGTACTTC. Amino acid sequence: CASSVGDSQETQYF.

The sample holds a few counts of this clone. The rearrangement joins TRBV6-1 to TRBJ1-5; D unclear. This CDR3 spans 17 amino acids. Germline V gene data show CDR1 as MNHNS and CDR2 as SASEGT. The ends were cut back, 0 bases at V and 1 base at J, with 13 bases in the middle. The CDR3 DNA reads TGTGCCAGCAGTGAAGCCGGCAGGTGGAGGAGCAATCAGCCCCAGCATTTT. Residues: CASSEAGRWRSNQPQHF.

V gene TRBV6-1 combines with J gene TRBJ1-1, with 7 bases identical to TRBD1. Germline values: CDR1 MNHNS, CDR2 SASEGT. After removal of 2 bases from V and 8 bases from J, the junction contained 8 bases not matched to a gene. This CDR3 is 14 amino acids long. CDR3 coding DNA: TGTGCCAGCAGTGAACAGGGGGGGAGAGGCGAAGCTTTCTTT. It translates to CASSEQGGRGEAFF.

The chain couples TRBV7-8 to TRBJ2-5, with TRBD2 matching 9 bases. This CDR3 comprises 16 residues. Trimming took 5 bases from V and 5 from J; bases not matched to a gene: 12. Germline CDR1 is SGHVS and CDR2 is FQNEAQ. CDR3 sequence reads: CASSITRLAVRETQYF. CDR3 bases: TGTGCCAGCAGCATTACGAGACTAGCGGTGAGGGAGACCCAGTACTTC. The whole variable domain, filled in from reference TRBV7-8 and TRBJ2-5, reads GAGVSQSPRYKVAKRGQDVALRCDPISGHVSLFWYQQALGQGPEFLTYFQNEAQLDKSGLPSDRFFAERPEGSVSTLKIQRTQQEDSAVYLCASSITRLAVRETQYFGPGTRLLVL.

A single count supports this clone. The gene calls are TRBV29-1 and TRBJ2-7; 9 bases match TRBD2. The CDR3 is 14 amino acids. V trimming: 4 bases; J trimming: 2 bases; junction bases outside the gene matches: 6. Germline V gene sequence: CDR1 SQVTM, CDR2 ANQGSEA. In DNA, the CDR3 is TGCAGCGTTGGAGAGCGGGAGGCCCCCTACGAGCAGTACTTC. It specifies CSVGEREAPYEQYF.

The V call is TRBV4-2, the J call TRBJ2-1; D is undetermined. Germline lookup yields CDR1 LGHNA and CDR2 YNFKEQ. Trimming shortened V by 0 bases and J by 4 bases, and 13 bases separated the two germline ends. The CDR3 runs to 16 residues. This CDR3 reads CASSQEERTAYNEQFF. The CDR3 DNA sequence: TGTGCCAGCAGCCAAGAGGAACGAACAGCTTACAATGAGCAGTTCTTC.

In this sample, this clone turned up a few times. The rearrangement links TRBV5-1 to TRBJ1-2, with 7 bases matching TRBD1. The CDR3 is 13 residues long. The germline gives CDR1 SGHRS, CDR2 YFSETQ. Trimming took 7 bases from V and 5 from J; bases not matched to a gene: 8. CDR3 loop: CASGLRQGYGYTF. The CDR3, as DNA: TGCGCCAGCGGACTCCGACAGGGATATGGCTACACCTTC. Full variable domain (rest looked up from reference TRBV5-1 and TRBJ1-2): KAGVTQTPRYLIKTRGQQVTLSCSPISGHRSVSWYQQTPGQGLQFLFEYFSETQRNKGNFPGRFSGRQFSNSRSEMNVSTLELGDSALYLCASGLRQGYGYTFGSGTRLTVV.

This rearrangement joins TRBV5-1 to TRBJ1-6, with 8 bases identical to TRBD1. The ends lost 7 bases at V and 5 bases at J; junction bases unmatched: 8. CDR1 SGHRS and CDR2 YFSETQ come from the germline V gene. This CDR3 is built from 15 residues. CDR3 sequence (DNA): TGCGCCAGCTCCCAACAACAGGGGGATAATTCACCCCTCCACTTT. Residues: CASSQQQGDNSPLHF. Full variable domain (remainder filled in from reference TRBV5-1 and TRBJ1-6): KAGVTQTPRYLIKTRGQQVTLSCSPISGHRSVSWYQQTPGQGLQFLFEYFSETQRNKGNFPGRFSGRQFSNSRSEMNVSTLELGDSALYLCASSQQQGDNSPLHFGNGTRLTVT.

This clone was counted a single time. V is TRBV11-2 and J is TRBJ2-7; TRBD1 aligns across 9 bases. The trim removed 5 bases at V and 1 base at J, leaving 6 bases unmatched. CDR3 size: 15 residues. Germline values: CDR1 SGHAT, CDR2 FQNNGV. CDR3 bases: TGTGCCAGCAGCACCGGGACAGGGCTATCCTACGAGCAGTACTTC. It is translated as CASSTGTGLSYEQYF. The entire variable domain, with the rest obtained from reference TRBV11-2 and TRBJ2-7, is as follows: EAGVAQSPRYKIIEKRQSVAFWCNPISGHATLYWYQQILGQGPKLLIQFQNNGVVDDSQLPKDRFSAERLKGVDSTLKIQPAKLEDSAVYLCASSTGTGLSYEQYFGPGTRLTVT.

This rearrangement joins TRBV27 to TRBJ2-5; D call uncertain. Germline V gene lookup returns CDR1 MNHEY and CDR2 SMNVEV (reference sequence). Trimming shortened V by 4 bases and J by 4 bases, and 16 bases separated the two germline ends. The CDR3 runs 15 residues. Written as DNA, the CDR3 is TGTGCCAGCAGTTCCACCCACGGAGCCCCAGAGACCCAGTACTTC. It codes for CASSSTHGAPETQYF.

V usage is TRBV6-5 and J usage is TRBJ2-1; D is perhaps TRBD1 (5 bases). Trimming shortened V by 0 bases and J by 5 bases, and 14 bases separated the two germline ends. There are 16 residues in the CDR3. Germline lookup yields CDR1 MNHEY and CDR2 SVGAGI. CDR3 in amino acids: CASSYSIGAPHNEQFF. The CDR3 DNA reads as TGTGCCAGCAGTTACTCGATAGGGGCCCCCCACAATGAGCAGTTCTTC.

The CDR3 DNA sequence: TGCGCCAGCAGCTCCGGGGGTAGCGAGCAGTACTTC. Translated: CASSSGGSEQYF. This chain joins TRBV5-1 and TRBJ2-7; TRBD2 might be the D (6 bases). The CDR3 loop spans 12 amino acids. From germline, CDR1 is SGHRS and CDR2 YFSETQ. The V gene lost 3 bases and the J gene lost 6 bases, with 10 bases spanning the gap.

The chain couples TRBV11-2 to TRBJ2-5; possible D gene TRBD2, 6 bases. Looked up from germline, CDR1 is SGHAT and CDR2 is FQNNGV. V lost 5 bases and J lost 5, with 9 bases in between. The CDR3 extends over 12 amino acids. The CDR3 protein is CASSAGRETQYF. CDR3 nucleotide sequence: TGTGCCAGCAGCGCGGGGAGGGAGACCCAGTACTTC.

Here the CDR3 DNA reads TGCGCCAGCAGCGAGCCGGGACTAGCGGGATCCACCGGGGAGCTGTTTTTT. As protein: CASSEPGLAGSTGELFF. This chain uses TRBV5-1 with TRBJ2-2, with TRBD2 matching 13 bases. The germline CDR1 and CDR2 sequences are SGHRS and YFSETQ. V shed 4 bases, J shed 4 bases, and the junction held 7 bases outside the gene matches. The CDR3 sequence is 17 residues long.

In this sample, this clone is medium-sized. V and J are TRBV7-9 and TRBJ2-2; D remains unclear. The CDR3 totals 15 residues. Germline V lookup: CDR1 SEHNR, CDR2 FQNEAQ (reference sequence). With 3 bases removed from V and 5 bases from J, the gap between germline ends came to 13 bases. The CDR3 sequence is CASSLDLWRTGELFF. The CDR3, as DNA: TGTGCCAGCAGCTTGGACCTCTGGCGAACCGGGGAGCTGTTTTTT.

The chain carries TRBV11-2 and TRBJ1-2; tentative D call: TRBD1 (5 bases). The CDR3 sequence is 15 residues long. Trimming cost V 2 bases and J 2 bases, with 12 bases left between them. Germline V gene sequence: CDR1 SGHAT, CDR2 FQNNGV. The CDR3, as DNA: TGTGCCAGCAGCTTATCCCGGGAGGGGAACTATGGCTACACCTTC. It is translated as CASSLSREGNYGYTF.

On this clone itself: This sample includes further DNA sequences coding for the same CDR3. V is TRBV5-1 and J is TRBJ2-5; no clear D gene. This CDR3 comprises 12 residues. The germline V gene has CDR1 SGHRS and CDR2 YFSETQ. The V gene lost 5 bases and the J gene lost 1 base, with 6 bases spanning the gap. CDR3 in amino acids: CASSQVQETQYF. The DNA for the CDR3 is TGCGCCAGCAGTCAGGTCCAAGAGACCCAGTACTTC.

The chain combines TRBV7-9 with TRBJ2-2; D gene ambiguous. This CDR3 has 16 amino acids. Trimming removed 0 bases at V and 2 bases at J, with 10 bases between. In germline, CDR1 is SEHNR, CDR2 FQNEAQ (reference sequence). CDR3 in amino acids: CASSLAPTANTGELFF. The CDR3 DNA sequence: TGTGCCAGCAGCTTAGCGCCTACAGCTAACACCGGGGAGCTGTTTTTT.

This chain uses TRBV7-9 with TRBJ1-6; possibly TRBD1 for D (5 bases). V shed 2 bases and J shed 14 bases, with 10 bases lying between them. CDR3 length: 12 residues. From germline, CDR1 is SEHNR and CDR2 FQNEAQ (reference sequence). The DNA of the CDR3 is TGTGCCAGCAGCTTACAGGGTGAATCCCTCCACTTT. Amino acid sequence: CASSLQGESLHF. Supplemented by reference TRBV7-9 and TRBJ1-6, the full variable domain reads DTGVSQNPRHKITKRGQNVTFRCDPISEHNRLYWYRQTLGQGPEFLTYFQNEAQLEKSRLLSDRFSAERPKGSFSTLEIQRTEQGDSAMYLCASSLQGESLHFGNGTRLTVT.

This rearrangement joins TRBV7-6 to TRBJ2-7, with a possible D match to TRBD2 (5 bases). V dropped 1 base and J dropped 8 bases, with 12 bases sitting between them. CDR1 and CDR2 (germline): SGHVS, FNYEAQ. The CDR3 sequence is 13 residues long. This CDR3 is CASSLESRGQQYF. CDR3 DNA: TGTGCCAGCAGCTTAGAAAGTCGAGGGCAGCAGTACTTC.

V and J are TRBV27 and TRBJ2-3, with D possibly matching TRBD1 (6 bases). V was cut by 5 bases and J by 2 bases, with 20 bases left in between. Germline V lookup: CDR1 MNHEY, CDR2 SMNVEV (reference sequence). The CDR3 sequence is 17 residues long. The CDR3 coding sequence is TGTGCCAGCAGTCCCTTATCGGGACATCCCCTCACAGATACGCAGTATTTT. Protein product: CASSPLSGHPLTDTQYF.

This sequence joins TRBV10-3 and TRBJ2-3, with 8 bases fitting TRBD2. Trimming removed 5 bases from V and 2 bases from J; junction bases left unmatched: 9. The germline gives CDR1 ENHRY, CDR2 SYGVKD. This CDR3 has 16 amino acids. CDR3 sequence: CAISTPERGTTDTQYF. The CDR3 DNA reads as TGTGCCATCAGTACCCCTGAGCGGGGGACCACAGATACGCAGTATTTT.

CDR3 in amino acids: CASSLGGRMHNEQFF. The CDR3 DNA reads TGTGCCAGCAGTTTAGGCGGGAGGATGCACAATGAGCAGTTCTTC. The chain carries TRBV28 and TRBJ2-1; 8 bases fit TRBD2. Trimming cost V 2 bases and J 5 bases; bases outside gene matches: 5. Germline loops: CDR1 MDHEN, CDR2 SYDVKM. The CDR3 sequence is 15 residues long.

V is TRBV2 and J is TRBJ2-2; TRBD2 is a possible D gene (6 bases). This CDR3 has 13 residues. V was trimmed by 10 bases and J by 6 bases, leaving 15 bases between them. Per the germline V gene, CDR1 is SNHLY and CDR2 is FYNNEI. CDR3: CATRRVVAGELFF. The CDR3 nucleotides read TGTGCCACCAGGAGGGTAGTGGCCGGGGAGCTGTTTTTT.

J is TRBJ1-1 and V is TRBV6-5; tentative D call: TRBD1 (5 bases). The CDR3 is 15 residues long. From germline, CDR1 is MNHEY and CDR2 SVGAGI. Trimming shortened V by 6 bases and J by 3 bases, and 17 bases separated the two germline ends. The CDR3 DNA follows: TGTGCCAGCAGACCCAGAGGACAAGTAGACACTGAAGCTTTCTTT. This sequence encodes CASRPRGQVDTEAFF.

The chain is built from TRBV9 and TRBJ2-6, with no clear D. The CDR3 covers 14 residues. Looked up from germline, CDR1 is SGDLS and CDR2 is YYNGEE. Trimming removed 2 bases at V and 3 bases at J, with 6 bases between. DNA of the CDR3: TGTGCCAGCAGCGTCTTTGGTGGGGCCAACGTCCTGACTTTC. It specifies CASSVFGGANVLTF.

The V call is TRBV6-5, the J call TRBJ1-1; D is ambiguous. Deletions cut 5 bases from V and 0 bases from J, with 16 bases between. CDR3 size: 16 residues. Germline values: CDR1 MNHEY, CDR2 SVGAGI. This chain's CDR3 is CASSHYSWRLNTEAFF. The CDR3 DNA reads TGTGCCAGCAGTCACTATTCCTGGAGACTGAACACTGAAGCTTTCTTT.

The chain uses TRBV6-5 and TRBJ2-7; 11 positions match TRBD2. Germline values: CDR1 MNHEY, CDR2 SVGAGI. The V segment lost 3 bases and the J segment 3 bases; nucleotides outside the gene matches: 1. The CDR3 runs 14 residues. The CDR3 DNA reads as TGTGCCAGCAGTTATACTAGCGGGAGCTACGAGCAGTACTTC. It specifies CASSYTSGSYEQYF.